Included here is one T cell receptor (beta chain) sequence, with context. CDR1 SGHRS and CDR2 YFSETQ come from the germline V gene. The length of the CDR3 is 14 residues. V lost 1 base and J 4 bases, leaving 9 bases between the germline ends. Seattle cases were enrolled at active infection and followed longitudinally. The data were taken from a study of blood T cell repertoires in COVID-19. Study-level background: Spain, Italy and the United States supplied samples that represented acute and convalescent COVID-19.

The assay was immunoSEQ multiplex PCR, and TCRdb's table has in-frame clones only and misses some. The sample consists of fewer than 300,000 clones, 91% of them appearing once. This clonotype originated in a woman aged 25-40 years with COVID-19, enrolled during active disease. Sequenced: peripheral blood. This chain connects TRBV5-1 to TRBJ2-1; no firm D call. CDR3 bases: TGCGCCAGCAGCTTGTTCGGTCCTTACAATGAGCAGTTCTTC. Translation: CASSLFGPYNEQFF.